These 17 T cell receptor beta chains came from one sample sequenced in a study of cytomegalovirus exposure and HLA in healthy donors. The PCR employed 60 Vbeta primers together with 13 Jbeta primers. The repertoire was sequenced with immunoSEQ multiplex PCR; TCRdb's copy has only in-frame clones and lacks some. Of 90,000 to 120,000 clones listed, around three quarters were seen once; the top ten hold 6.5% to 8.5%. Sequencing was carried out using PBMCs. The source is a man aged 25 to 40 in good health and CMV-seronegative.

V usage is TRBV28 and J usage is TRBJ1-4; 10 bases line up with TRBD1. Germline CDR1 and CDR2: MDHEN and SYDVKM. CDR3 length: 14 amino acids. The V and J ends lost 6 bases and 11 bases, in that order; junction bases with no gene match: 9. CDR3 amino acids: CASSPGQGIGKLFF. The DNA for the CDR3 is TGTGCCAGCAGCCCGGGACAGGGGATTGGGAAACTGTTTTTT.

The chain couples TRBV7-8 to TRBJ1-5; D is possibly TRBD1 (6 bases). From germline, CDR1 is SGHVS and CDR2 FQNEAQ. This CDR3 is built from 19 residues. V was clipped by 3 bases and J by 3 bases, with 24 bases between them. For the CDR3, the DNA is TGTGCCAGCAGCTTGGACAGTTCAGGGTTAGGAATCCCCAATCAGCCCCAGCATTTT. It yields the protein CASSLDSSGLGIPNQPQHF.

The gene calls are TRBV5-1 and TRBJ1-5, with D possibly TRBD1 on 5 matching bases. CDR3 size: 14 residues. The germline V gene encodes CDR1 SGHRS and CDR2 YFSETQ. V shed 0 bases and J shed 10 bases, with 14 bases lying between them. The CDR3 loop is CASSLGGVGEPQHF. In nucleotides, the CDR3 is TGCGCCAGCAGCTTGGGGGGCGTCGGTGAACCCCAGCATTTT.

The chain carries TRBV4-2 and TRBJ2-7; weak D call: TRBD2 (6 bases). Trimming took 1 base from V and 9 from J, leaving 16 bases between them. The CDR3 has 14 amino acids. Germline V gene lookup returns CDR1 LGHNA and CDR2 YNFKEQ. The CDR3 loop is CASSQAERALSQYF. CDR3 nucleotide sequence: TGTGCCAGCAGCCAAGCGGAGCGGGCCCTCTCGCAGTACTTC.

The chain couples TRBV7-9 to TRBJ2-2, with D possibly being TRBD1 (5 bases). The germline CDR1 and CDR2 sequences are SEHNR and FQNEAQ (reference sequence). The CDR3 contains 14 residues. V was clipped by 2 bases and J by 6 bases, with 10 bases between them. This CDR3 reads CASSLSDSPGELFF. In DNA, the CDR3 is TGTGCCAGCAGCTTAAGCGACAGTCCCGGGGAGCTGTTTTTT. The variable domain in full, completed from reference TRBV7-9 and TRBJ2-2, reads DTGVSQNPRHKITKRGQNVTFRCDPISEHNRLYWYRQTLGQGPEFLTYFQNEAQLEKSRLLSDRFSAERPKGSFSTLEIQRTEQGDSAMYLCASSLSDSPGELFFGEGSRLTVL.

V is TRBV9 and J is TRBJ2-2; D is perhaps TRBD2 (7 bases). Germline V gene data show CDR1 as SGDLS and CDR2 as YYNGEE. V shed 0 bases and J shed 4 bases, with 13 bases lying between them. This CDR3 has 16 residues. CDR3 residues: CASSVDERGATGELFF. Written as DNA, the CDR3 is TGTGCCAGCAGCGTAGATGAACGGGGGGCCACCGGGGAGCTGTTTTTT. The whole variable domain, filled in from reference TRBV9 and TRBJ2-2, reads DSGVTQTPKHLITATGQRVTLRCSPRSGDLSVYWYQQSLDQGLQFLIQYYNGEERAKGNILERFSAQQFPDLHSELNLSSLELGDSALYFCASSVDERGATGELFFGEGSRLTVL.

This clone was seen a few times. The rearrangement joins TRBV5-1 to TRBJ1-2; D might be TRBD1 (6 bases). Germline assignment: CDR1 SGHRS and CDR2 YFSETQ. The length of the CDR3 is 17 residues. V lost 0 bases, J lost 5 bases, and 20 bases lay in between. The CDR3 loop reads CASSLDPLQGVEYGYTF. As DNA, the CDR3 is TGCGCCAGCAGCTTGGACCCCCTACAGGGAGTGGAGTATGGCTACACCTTC. Drawing the rest from reference TRBV5-1 and TRBJ1-2, the complete variable domain is KAGVTQTPRYLIKTRGQQVTLSCSPISGHRSVSWYQQTPGQGLQFLFEYFSETQRNKGNFPGRFSGRQFSNSRSEMNVSTLELGDSALYLCASSLDPLQGVEYGYTFGSGTRLTVV.

The genes are TRBV10-3 and TRBJ1-2, with 12 bases matching TRBD1. The CDR3 is made up of 17 amino acids. Germline CDR1 and CDR2: ENHRY and SYGVKD. J was trimmed by 7 bases and V by 3 bases; bases with no gene match: 12. CDR3 DNA: TGTGCCATCAGTGATCGGAGTAGTGGGGGACAGGGGGCTGGCTACACCTTC. It translates to CAISDRSSGGQGAGYTF.

Written as DNA, the CDR3 is TGTGCCATCAGTGAACAGGGAAGCAATCAGCCCCAGCATTTT. This encodes CAISEQGSNQPQHF. The genes are TRBV10-3 and TRBJ1-5; possible D gene TRBD1, 6 bases. V shed 3 bases and J shed 1 base, with 7 bases lying between them. Germline lookup yields CDR1 ENHRY and CDR2 SYGVKD. This CDR3 comprises 14 residues.

This clone was found a few times. This sequence joins TRBV4-2 and TRBJ1-5; 7 bases are shared with TRBD1. CDR1 is LGHNA and CDR2 is YNFKEQ in the germline V gene. V shed 8 bases, J shed 8 bases, and the junction held 15 bases outside the gene matches. The CDR3 consists of 15 residues. The CDR3: CASSQGDNGPEPQHF. Here the CDR3 DNA reads TGTGCCAGCTCCCAGGGGGACAATGGTCCGGAGCCCCAGCATTTT.

CDR3 in amino acids: CSAGMVMGETQYF. CDR3 bases: TGCAGCGCCGGGATGGTTATGGGAGAGACCCAGTACTTC. The rearrangement links TRBV29-1 to TRBJ2-5, with D perhaps matching TRBD2 (5 bases). With 7 bases removed from V and 4 bases from J, the gap between germline ends came to 16 bases. The CDR3 consists of 13 residues. Germline V lookup: CDR1 SQVTM, CDR2 ANQGSEA.

The J gene is TRBJ2-4, the V gene TRBV13; maybe TRBD2 (5 bases). From germline, CDR1 is PRHDT and CDR2 FYEKMQ (reference sequence). The V gene lost 4 bases and the J gene lost 1 base, with 11 bases spanning the gap. The CDR3 is 15 residues long. CDR3 residues: CASSSLEGAKNIQYF. The CDR3 DNA reads as TGTGCCAGCAGCTCCCTAGAGGGTGCCAAAAACATTCAGTACTTC. The full variable domain, in which reference TRBV13 and TRBJ2-4 provide the parts outside the CDR3, is AAGVIQSPRHLIKEKRETATLKCYPIPRHDTVYWYQQGPGQDPQFLISFYEKMQSDKGSIPDRFSAQQFSDYHSELNMSSLELGDSALYFCASSSLEGAKNIQYFGAGTRLSVL.

The chain recombines TRBV7-8 with TRBJ2-7; D is perhaps TRBD2 (6 bases). The CDR3 runs 12 residues. V shed 5 bases and J shed 5 bases, with 10 bases lying between them. From germline, CDR1 is SGHVS and CDR2 FQNEAQ. Here the CDR3 DNA reads TGTGCCAGCAGCAGACCGGGGGACGAGCAGTACTTC. Translating gives CASSRPGDEQYF.

This clone appeared a single time. The chain combines TRBV29-1 with TRBJ2-3; 8 bases agree with TRBD1. Germline lookup yields CDR1 SQVTM and CDR2 ANQGSEA. V shed 4 bases, J shed 7 bases, and the junction held 7 bases outside the gene matches. This CDR3 is built from 13 residues. The CDR3 DNA reads as TGCAGCGTTGGGGGACAGGACGGGAATACGCAGTATTTT. It translates to CSVGGQDGNTQYF.

This clone was found once. The chain uses TRBV18 and TRBJ2-2, with 8 nucleotides matching TRBD1. CDR3 length: 17 amino acids. J lost 7 bases, V lost 0 bases, and 10 bases had no gene match. Germline CDR1 and CDR2: KGHSH and LQKENI. CDR3 loop: CASSPPESGQGNGELFF. DNA of the CDR3: TGTGCCAGCTCACCACCCGAATCAGGACAGGGTAACGGGGAGCTGTTTTTT.

This chain links TRBV5-4 with TRBJ2-5; TRBD2 matches 7 bases. J lost 5 bases, V lost 4 bases, and 11 bases had no gene match. CDR1 is SGHNT and CDR2 is YYREEE in the germline V gene (reference sequence). This CDR3 is built from 15 residues. The CDR3 loop is CASSVRGVKKETQYF. DNA of the CDR3: TGTGCCAGCAGCGTCCGGGGGGTCAAAAAGGAGACCCAGTACTTC.

The chain carries TRBV9 and TRBJ2-3, with D hard to call. V lost 0 bases and J 3 bases, leaving 5 bases between the germline ends. There are 13 residues in the CDR3. Germline V gene data show CDR1 as SGDLS and CDR2 as YYNGEE. CDR3 residues: CASSVGPTDTQYF. The CDR3 nucleotides are TGTGCCAGCAGCGTAGGGCCGACAGATACGCAGTATTTT. The full variable domain, completed using reference TRBV9 and TRBJ2-3, is DSGVTQTPKHLITATGQRVTLRCSPRSGDLSVYWYQQSLDQGLQFLIQYYNGEERAKGNILERFSAQQFPDLHSELNLSSLELGDSALYFCASSVGPTDTQYFGPGTRLTVL.